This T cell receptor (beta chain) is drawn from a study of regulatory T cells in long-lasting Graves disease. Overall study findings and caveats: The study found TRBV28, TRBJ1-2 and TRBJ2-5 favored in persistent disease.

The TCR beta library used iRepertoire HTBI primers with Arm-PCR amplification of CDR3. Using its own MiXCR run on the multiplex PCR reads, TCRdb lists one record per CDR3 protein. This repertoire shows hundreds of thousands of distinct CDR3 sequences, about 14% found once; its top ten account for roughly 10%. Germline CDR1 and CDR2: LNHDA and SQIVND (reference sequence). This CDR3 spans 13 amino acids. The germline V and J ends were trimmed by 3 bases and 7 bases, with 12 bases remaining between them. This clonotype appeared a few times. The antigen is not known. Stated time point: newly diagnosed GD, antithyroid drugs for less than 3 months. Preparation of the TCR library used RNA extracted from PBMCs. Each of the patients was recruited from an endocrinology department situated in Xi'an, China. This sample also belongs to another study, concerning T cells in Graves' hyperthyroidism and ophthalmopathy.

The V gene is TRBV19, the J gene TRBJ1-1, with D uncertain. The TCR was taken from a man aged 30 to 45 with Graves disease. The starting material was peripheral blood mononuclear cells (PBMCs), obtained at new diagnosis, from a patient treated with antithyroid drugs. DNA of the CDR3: TGTGCCAGTAGTATGACTTCGGGTAATGAAGCTTTCTTT. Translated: CASSMTSGNEAFF.